This TCR beta chain was recovered during a study of T cells in Graves' hyperthyroidism and ophthalmopathy (dated by TCRdb to between 2017 and 2020). Some background on the complete study: Peripheral blood samples were taken at initial diagnosis, before any treatment was given. Prospective prediction of ophthalmopathy was tested in an independent validation cohort consisting of fewer than 20 hyperthyroidism patients and over 15 patients who later progressed to ophthalmopathy. The study also compared thyroid tissue and blood T-cell repertoires from about six Graves' hyperthyroidism patients. Once sampling was done, hyperthyroidism patients were given methimazole at a starting dose of 30 mg daily, whereas ophthalmopathy patients were given high-dose intravenous methylprednisolone. To identify distinguishing TCR V-J signatures, a discovery cohort of roughly 100 patients was used, comprising roughly 45 with Graves' ophthalmopathy and around 60 with stable Graves' hyperthyroidism. For training and testing, the 100 or so patients in the discovery cohort were randomly divided in a 7:3 ratio. According to the paper, TCR Vbeta CDR3 sequencing was carried out on around 140 peripheral blood samples, which came from under 50 ophthalmopathy, roughly 75 hyperthyroidism and approximately 17 progressor patients. What the research found in general, with its limitations: Blood samples also contained most of the expanded thyroid clonotypes (frequency above 0.001), which suggests that blood repertoires may reflect thyroid immune responses. In validation, the model predicted progression to ophthalmopathy with over 60% sensitivity and approximately 72% specificity, a median of approximately 6.7 months before onset. Sample size was not statistically predetermined, and blinding of investigators to group allocation was not performed. A model built on a 13 V-J signature distinguished ophthalmopathy from stable hyperthyroidism, reaching around 90% sensitivity and 81.08% specificity in cross-validation and 80%/75% in testing.

The TCR beta CDR3 regions were amplified from RNA transcripts. The first round of RT-PCR for the TCR CDR3 was performed with the HTBI primer set and the Qiagen OneStep RT-PCR kit. Libraries were constructed in a second round of multiplex PCR, after which size selection and purification were performed. Paired-end sequencing of the libraries was performed with 100 bp reads on an Illumina HiSeq2000. Per the authors' processing: SOAPnuke was used to process the raw data, removing reads that contained adapters or uncalled bases, had a mean Phred below 15, or lacked an exact match to the constant primer or identifier. High-quality paired reads were merged using COPE v1.2.5, and each unique nucleotide sequence was defined as a clonotype. MiTCR v1.1 was used to align the clonotypes against IMGT TRBV, TRBD and TRBJ reference segments. Only V-J combinations with frequency above 0.0001, covering 99.2% of repertoires, were analysed. The TCS score was defined as the ratio of F50 (clonal expansion) to E x V (chaos), calculated using BLOSUM62-based TCRdist between CDR3 peptides within each V-J. Welch's t-statistics and random forest reduced fewer than 550 V-J features to 13, which were used in a naive Bayes classifier (R e1071). The public reads were run again by TCRdb, first through fastp at Q25 and then through MiXCR, and only productive beta chains were kept. Entries that share a CDR3 protein sequence are merged under the most common genes and DNA. For this entry, the V and J calls and clone size follow TCRdb and not the study's own pipeline. The sample records 350,000 to 400,000 distinct CDR3 sequences, under 15% of which are singletons. The top ten hold around a third of the sample.

Relative to germline, V is 5 bases shorter and J is 4 bases shorter, with 17 bases between their ends. The CDR3 sequence holds 15 residues, the cysteine and phenylalanine included. CDR3 DNA is the only sequence kept; it has 45 bases, read in frame from the first base. The germline V gene specifies MNHNS as CDR1 and SASEGT as CDR2. This clonotype was found many times. Its recognized antigen is unknown. Nothing much larger sits one base from this clone, and base qualities are not available. Stable Graves' hyperthyroidism was defined as the absence of progression to ophthalmopathy over 18 months of follow-up. Hyperthyroidism patients were newly diagnosed, had a disease duration of under 2 months, and were aged 18 to 65 years. The study excluded patients with uncontrolled infections, other autoimmune diseases, pregnancy or lactation. Diagnoses were based on clinical symptoms, serum thyroxine and TRAb, thyroid ultrasound and orbital computed tomography. PBMCs were isolated from about 10 ml of fresh peripheral blood by Ficoll-Paque density gradient centrifugation. Trizol reagent was used to extract total RNA, and RNA quality was then checked on an Agilent 2100 Bioanalyzer.

The sequence is built from TRBV6-1 and TRBJ2-5; the D gene may be TRBD1 or TRBD2, since each aligns over 5 bases. Sequenced sample: blood. The sequence derives from a woman aged 25-40 years with Graves' hyperthyroidism. The CDR3 region: CASSLRPSGRETQYF. The nucleotides read TGTGCCAGCAGTTTGCGACCATCGGGACGAGAGACCCAGTACTTC.